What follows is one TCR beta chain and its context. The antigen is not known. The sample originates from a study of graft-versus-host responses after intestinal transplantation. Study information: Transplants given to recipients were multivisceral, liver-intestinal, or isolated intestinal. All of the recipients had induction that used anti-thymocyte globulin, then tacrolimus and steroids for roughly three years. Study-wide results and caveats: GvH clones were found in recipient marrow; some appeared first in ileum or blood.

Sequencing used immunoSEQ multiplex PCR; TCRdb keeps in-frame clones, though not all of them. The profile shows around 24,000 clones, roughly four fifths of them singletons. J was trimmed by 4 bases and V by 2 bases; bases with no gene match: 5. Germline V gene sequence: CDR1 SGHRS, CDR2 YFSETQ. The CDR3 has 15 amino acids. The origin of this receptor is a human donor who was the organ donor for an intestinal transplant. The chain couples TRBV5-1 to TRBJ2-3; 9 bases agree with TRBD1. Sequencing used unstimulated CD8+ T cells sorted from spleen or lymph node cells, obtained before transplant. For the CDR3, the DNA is TGCGCCAGCAGCTTCCGGGACAGGGAATCAGATACGCAGTATTTT. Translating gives CASSFRDRESDTQYF.